The 21 T cell receptor beta chains listed next were all sequenced from one sample in a study of PD-1 blockade in classical Hodgkin lymphoma. Each of the patients experienced relapse following autologous stem cell transplantation, and their brentuximab vedotin exposure differed. TCRdb's copy holds only in-frame clones and misses some; the assay was immunoSEQ multiplex PCR. The sample yields roughly 30,000 clones, around four fifths seen once. Sequences were derived from peripheral blood mononuclear cells (PBMCs), sampled before the second cycle of nivolumab. The receptors originated from a human donor with classical Hodgkin lymphoma.

V is TRBV6-6 and J is TRBJ2-3; D perhaps matches TRBD1 (6 bases). CDR1 is MNHNY and CDR2 is SVGAGI in the germline V gene (reference sequence). Trimming cost V 7 bases and J 2 bases, with 19 bases left between them. The CDR3 loop spans 16 amino acids. CDR3 sequence (DNA): TGTGCCAGCATCCGCGGTGACAGGTACTTCACAGATACGCAGTATTTT. It encodes CASIRGDRYFTDTQYF.

The chain couples TRBV12-5 to TRBJ1-1; D remains unclear. The V end was cut by 3 bases, the J end by 8 bases, with 7 bases between. The CDR3 length is 11 residues. Germline values: CDR1 LGHNT, CDR2 FRNRAP. CDR3 DNA: TGTGCTAGTGGTTTCGGGCAGGAAGCTTTCTTT. Protein sequence: CASGFGQEAFF.

This clone was seen once. J is TRBJ1-5 and V is TRBV6-1, with a weak D call TRBD1 (5 bases). The CDR3 contains 14 residues. The germline V and J ends were trimmed by 6 bases and 5 bases, with 14 bases remaining between them. Germline V gives CDR1 MNHNS, CDR2 SASEGT. CDR3 nucleotide sequence: TGTGCCAGCAGCCAACGACAGCGAGATCAGCCCCAGCATTTT. Encoded protein: CASSQRQRDQPQHF.

The chain carries TRBV5-1 and TRBJ1-1; 7 bases are a match to TRBD1. CDR3 length: 14 residues. CDR1 SGHRS and CDR2 YFSETQ come from the germline V gene. With V trimmed by 4 bases and J by 4 bases, 7 bases remained unmatched. CDR3 bases: TGCGCCAGCAGCGACAGGGAGAGGGTCACTGAAGCTTTCTTT. This sequence encodes CASSDRERVTEAFF.

This clone came up once. The DNA for the CDR3 is TGTGCCAGCAGCCGCACTAACGCGGCGACAGCTAACACCGGGGAGCTGTTTTTT. Its translation: CASSRTNAATANTGELFF. The chain couples TRBV14 to TRBJ2-2, with D perhaps matching TRBD1 (5 bases). The CDR3 consists of 18 residues. Trimming took 4 bases from V and 2 from J, leaving 20 bases between them. In germline, CDR1 is SGHDN, CDR2 FVKESK. Combining the CDR3 with reference TRBV14 and TRBJ2-2 gives the whole variable domain EAGVTQFPSHSVIEKGQTVTLRCDPISGHDNLYWYRRVMGKEIKFLLHFVKESKQDESGMPNNRFLAERTGGTYSTLKVQPAELEDSGVYFCASSRTNAATANTGELFFGEGSRLTVL.

This chain joins TRBV7-9 and TRBJ2-7; 9 nucleotides match TRBD2. Germline V gene lookup returns CDR1 SEHNR and CDR2 FQNEAQ (reference sequence). The CDR3 is 15 residues long. J gave up 0 bases and V 4 bases, and 4 bases lay outside the gene matches. The CDR3 nucleotides read TGTGCCAGCAGCTATCTAGCGGGGCCCTCCTACGAGCAGTACTTC. The encoded protein is CASSYLAGPSYEQYF.

The chain uses TRBV7-2 and TRBJ2-3, with 8 bases lining up with TRBD1. The CDR3 has 16 residues. Per germline, CDR1 SGHTA and CDR2 FQGNSA. Trimming at V came to 5 bases and at J to 4 bases, leaving 11 bases not matched to a gene. The CDR3 DNA reads as TGTGCCAGCAGCCGAGGGGGCAGGGGGCTTGCAGATACGCAGTATTTT. Its translation is CASSRGGRGLADTQYF.

The chain recombines TRBV4-3 with TRBJ2-1; 9 nucleotides align to TRBD2. V lost 0 bases and J lost 6; bases outside the gene matches: 9. CDR3 size: 17 residues. Germline V gene lookup returns CDR1 LGHNA and CDR2 YSLEER. The CDR3: CASSQDSVGLAGNEQFF. The CDR3 region has the DNA TGCGCCAGCAGCCAAGATTCAGTGGGACTAGCTGGCAATGAGCAGTTCTTC.

The CDR3 here is CASSDNNSSGNTIYF. The CDR3 DNA reads TGTGCCAGCAGTGATAATAACAGCTCTGGAAACACCATATATTTT. The chain joins TRBV25-1 to TRBJ1-3; D is undetermined. V was clipped by 3 bases and J by 0 bases, with 9 bases between them. Germline V gene sequence: CDR1 MGHDK, CDR2 SYGVNS. CDR3 size: 15 residues.

This clone showed up just a few times. The CDR3: CASSGLGLAGEFSYNEQFF. CDR3 bases: TGTGCCAGCAGCGGACTGGGACTAGCGGGAGAGTTCTCCTACAATGAGCAGTTCTTC. The rearrangement links TRBV5-4 to TRBJ2-1, with 14 nucleotides matching TRBD2. This CDR3 comprises 19 residues. V lost 4 bases, J lost 0 bases, and 9 bases stayed unmatched. Germline V gene sequence: CDR1 SGHNT, CDR2 YYREEE (reference sequence).

The chain couples TRBV6-5 to TRBJ2-7, with D unclear. V was pared by 7 bases and J by 1 base, with 11 bases between. The germline CDR1 and CDR2 sequences are MNHEY and SVGAGI. The CDR3 has 13 amino acids. DNA of the CDR3: TGTGCCAGCACCCCCACAGTTTCCTACGAGCAGTACTTC. This encodes CASTPTVSYEQYF.

V and J are TRBV4-3 and TRBJ1-2, with a possible D match to TRBD1 (6 bases). Germline CDR1 is LGHNA and CDR2 is YSLEER. CDR3 length: 16 residues. The V and J ends lost 1 base and 4 bases respectively, with 16 bases between them. CDR3 bases: TGCGCCAGCAGCCAAGGAGGGGGGGGAAGCCGCTATGGCTACACCTTC. It specifies CASSQGGGGSRYGYTF.

V and J are TRBV15 and TRBJ2-1, with D possibly TRBD2 on 6 matching bases. This CDR3 region has 14 residues. The germline V gene encodes CDR1 LNHNV and CDR2 YYDKDF (reference sequence). The germline V and J ends were trimmed by 7 bases and 1 base, with 11 bases remaining between them. The CDR3 DNA sequence: TGTGCCACCATGAAGGCGGGGTCCTACAATGAGCAGTTCTTC. Translating it yields CATMKAGSYNEQFF.

V is TRBV29-1 and J is TRBJ1-1; the D gene is possibly TRBD1 (5 bases). CDR3 length: 13 residues. Germline V gene lookup returns CDR1 SQVTM and CDR2 ANQGSEA. V lost 4 bases to trimming and J lost 6 bases, with 15 bases between them. The CDR3 sequence: CSVGADWGSEAFF. CDR3 nucleotide sequence: TGCAGCGTTGGGGCCGACTGGGGCTCTGAAGCTTTCTTT.

In this sample, this clone turned up a few times. The chain carries TRBV10-3 and TRBJ2-1, with D tentatively TRBD2 (6 bases). The ends were cut back, 8 bases at V and 6 bases at J, with 14 bases in the middle. Germline V gene sequence: CDR1 ENHRY, CDR2 SYGVKD. This CDR3 region has 13 residues. CDR3 sequence reads: CAISPASVNEQFF. CDR3 nucleotide sequence: TGTGCCATCTCCCCGGCTAGCGTCAATGAGCAGTTCTTC.

This clone was recorded a few times. The chain carries TRBV11-3 and TRBJ1-1; no clear D gene. The CDR3 covers 13 residues. The V gene's germline CDR1 is SGHNT and CDR2 YENEEA. The V gene lost 8 bases and the J gene lost 4 bases, with 14 bases spanning the gap. The CDR3 spells CASLSMEGTEAFF. The DNA of the CDR3 is TGTGCCAGCCTCTCTATGGAGGGCACTGAAGCTTTCTTT. Using reference TRBV11-3 and TRBJ1-1 for the parts outside the CDR3, the full variable domain is EAGVVQSPRYKIIEKKQPVAFWCNPISGHNTLYWYLQNLGQGPELLIRYENEEAVDDSQLPKDRFSAERLKGVDSTLKIQPAELGDSAVYLCASLSMEGTEAFFGQGTRLTVV.

The rearrangement joins TRBV30 to TRBJ2-5; D is possibly TRBD1 or TRBD2 (6 bases each). Trimming stripped 5 bases from V and 4 bases from J, with 8 bases between. The germline V gene has CDR1 GTSNPN and CDR2 SVGIG (reference sequence). The CDR3 has 11 amino acids. The CDR3 region is CAWGGGETQYF. In DNA, the CDR3 is TGTGCCTGGGGAGGGGGAGAGACCCAGTACTTC.

The chain employs TRBV9 and TRBJ2-3, with TRBD2 identical over 9 bases. Germline-derived CDR1 and CDR2 are SGDLS and YYNGEE. V lost 9 bases and J lost 6; bases outside the gene matches: 11. The length of the CDR3 is 14 residues. In DNA form, the CDR3 reads TGTGCCACCTCCCTTAGCGGGAGTTCTGATACGCAGTATTTT. This gives the protein CATSLSGSSDTQYF.

This chain connects TRBV7-7 to TRBJ2-1, with a weak D call TRBD2 (5 bases). The germline CDR1 and CDR2 sequences are SSHAT and FNYEAQ (reference sequence). This CDR3 is 15 amino acids long. Trimming removed 3 bases at V and 3 bases at J, with 12 bases between. This chain's CDR3 is CASSFGIPNYNEQFF. In nucleotides, the CDR3 is TGTGCCAGCAGCTTCGGGATACCGAACTACAATGAGCAGTTCTTC.

The V gene is TRBV18, the J gene TRBJ1-2, with D possibly TRBD1 on 5 matching bases. The V gene's germline CDR1 is KGHSH and CDR2 LQKENI. The V end lost 4 bases, the J end lost 5 bases, and 23 bases lay between the germline ends. The CDR3 has 17 amino acids. CDR3 residues: CASSLPGLGYSLYGYTF. The CDR3 DNA reads as TGTGCCAGCTCACTTCCGGGACTGGGGTACTCTCTATATGGCTACACCTTC.

The V gene is TRBV4-1, the J gene TRBJ1-4; D is perhaps TRBD1 (6 bases). Germline CDR1 reads MGHRA; CDR2 reads YSYEKL. The CDR3 length is 16 residues. V was clipped by 2 bases and J by 5 bases, with 15 bases between them. The CDR3 region is CASSQLGGRGNEKLFF. As DNA, the CDR3 is TGCGCCAGCAGCCAATTGGGGGGGCGGGGAAATGAAAAACTGTTTTTT.